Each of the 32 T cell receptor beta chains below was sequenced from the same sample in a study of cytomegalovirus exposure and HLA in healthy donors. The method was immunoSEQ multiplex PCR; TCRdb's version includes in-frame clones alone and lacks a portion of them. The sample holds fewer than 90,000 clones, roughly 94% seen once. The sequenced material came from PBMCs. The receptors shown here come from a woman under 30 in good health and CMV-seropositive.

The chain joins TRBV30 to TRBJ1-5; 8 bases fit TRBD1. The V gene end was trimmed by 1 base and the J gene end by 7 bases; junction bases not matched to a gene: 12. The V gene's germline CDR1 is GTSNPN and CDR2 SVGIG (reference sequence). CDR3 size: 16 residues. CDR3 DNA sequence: TGTGCCTGGAGTGCCCCTATAGGACAGGGCGGACAGCCCCAGCATTTT. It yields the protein CAWSAPIGQGGQPQHF.

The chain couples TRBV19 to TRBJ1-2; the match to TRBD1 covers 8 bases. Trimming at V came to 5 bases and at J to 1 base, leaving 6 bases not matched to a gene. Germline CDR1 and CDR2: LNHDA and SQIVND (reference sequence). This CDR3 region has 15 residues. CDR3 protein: CASSDRDRFNYGYTF. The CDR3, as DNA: TGTGCCAGTAGTGACCGGGACAGGTTTAACTATGGCTACACCTTC.

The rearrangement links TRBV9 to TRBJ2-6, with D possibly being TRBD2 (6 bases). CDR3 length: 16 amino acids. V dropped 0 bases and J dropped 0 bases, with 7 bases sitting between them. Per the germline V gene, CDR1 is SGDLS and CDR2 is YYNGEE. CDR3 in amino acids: CASSVEGGSGANVLTF. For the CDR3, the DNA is TGTGCCAGCAGCGTAGAGGGAGGCTCTGGGGCCAACGTCCTGACTTTC.

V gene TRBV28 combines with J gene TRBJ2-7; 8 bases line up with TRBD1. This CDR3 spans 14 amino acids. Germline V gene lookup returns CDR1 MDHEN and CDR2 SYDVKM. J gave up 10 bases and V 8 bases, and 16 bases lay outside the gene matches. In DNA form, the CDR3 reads TGTGCCAGCCGTGGACAGGGCGTTCCTCAGGACCAGTACTTC. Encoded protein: CASRGQGVPQDQYF.

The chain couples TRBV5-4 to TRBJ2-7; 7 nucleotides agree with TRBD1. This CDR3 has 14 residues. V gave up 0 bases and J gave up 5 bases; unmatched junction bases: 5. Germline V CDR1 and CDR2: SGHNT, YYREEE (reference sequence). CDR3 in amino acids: CASSLGQGMNEQYF. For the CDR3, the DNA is TGTGCCAGCAGCTTGGGACAGGGTATGAACGAGCAGTACTTC.

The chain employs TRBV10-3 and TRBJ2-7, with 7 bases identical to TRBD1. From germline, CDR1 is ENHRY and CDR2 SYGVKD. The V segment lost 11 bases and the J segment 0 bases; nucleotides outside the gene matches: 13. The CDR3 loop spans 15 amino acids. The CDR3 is CAAARPRGSSYEQYF. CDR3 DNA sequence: TGTGCCGCCGCCAGACCCAGGGGGAGCTCCTACGAGCAGTACTTC.

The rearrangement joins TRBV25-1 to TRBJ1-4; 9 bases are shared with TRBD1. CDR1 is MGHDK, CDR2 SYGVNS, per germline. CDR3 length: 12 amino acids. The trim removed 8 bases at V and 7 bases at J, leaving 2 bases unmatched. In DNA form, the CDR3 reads TGTGCCAGCGGGGACAGGGTTGAAAAACTGTTTTTT. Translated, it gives CASGDRVEKLFF.

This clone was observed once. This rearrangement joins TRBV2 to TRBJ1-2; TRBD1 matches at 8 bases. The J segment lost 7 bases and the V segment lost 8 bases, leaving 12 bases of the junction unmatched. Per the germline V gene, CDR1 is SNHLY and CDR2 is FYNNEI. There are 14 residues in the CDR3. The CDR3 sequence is CASRPETGDSGYTF. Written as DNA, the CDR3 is TGTGCCAGCCGTCCAGAGACAGGGGACTCTGGCTACACCTTC.

The CDR3 protein is CASSQKRGGTDTQYF. As DNA, the CDR3 is TGTGCCAGCAGCCAGAAGCGGGGGGGCACAGATACGCAGTATTTT. The chain links TRBV5-4 to TRBJ2-3; 9 nucleotides match TRBD2. The V gene's germline CDR1 is SGHNT and CDR2 YYREEE (reference sequence). The CDR3 runs to 15 residues. Trimming at V came to 4 bases and at J to 1 base, leaving 4 bases not matched to a gene.

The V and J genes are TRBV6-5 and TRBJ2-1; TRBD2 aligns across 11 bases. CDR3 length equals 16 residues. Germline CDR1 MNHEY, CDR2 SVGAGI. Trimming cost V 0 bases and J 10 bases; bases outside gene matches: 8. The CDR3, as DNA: TGTGCCAGCAGTTACTCGGGACTAGCGGAAGCGGGCGAGCAGTTCTTC. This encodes CASSYSGLAEAGEQFF.

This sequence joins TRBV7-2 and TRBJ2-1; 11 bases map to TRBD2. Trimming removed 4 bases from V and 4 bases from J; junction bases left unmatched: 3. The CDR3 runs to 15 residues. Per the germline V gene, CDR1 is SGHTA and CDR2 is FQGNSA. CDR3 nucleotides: TGTGCCAGCAGCTCGGGGACTAGCGGTTACAATGAGCAGTTCTTC. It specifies CASSSGTSGYNEQFF. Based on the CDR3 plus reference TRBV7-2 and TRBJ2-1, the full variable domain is GAGVSQSPSNKVTEKGKDVELRCDPISGHTALYWYRQSLGQGLEFLIYFQGNSAPDKSGLPSDRFSAERTGGSVSTLTIQRTQQEDSAVYLCASSSGTSGYNEQFFGPGTRLTVL.

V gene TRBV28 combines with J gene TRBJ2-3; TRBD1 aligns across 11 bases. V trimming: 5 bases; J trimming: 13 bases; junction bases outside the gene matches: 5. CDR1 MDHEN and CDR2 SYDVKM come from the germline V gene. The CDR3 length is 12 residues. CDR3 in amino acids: CASSVPGQGEYF. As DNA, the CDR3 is TGTGCCAGCAGTGTACCGGGACAGGGGGAGTATTTT.

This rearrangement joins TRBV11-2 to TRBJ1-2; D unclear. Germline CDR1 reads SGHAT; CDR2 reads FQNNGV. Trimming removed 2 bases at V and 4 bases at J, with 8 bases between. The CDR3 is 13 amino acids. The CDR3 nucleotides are TGTGCCAGCAGCTTATCCCTTATCTATGGCTACACCTTC. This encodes CASSLSLIYGYTF.

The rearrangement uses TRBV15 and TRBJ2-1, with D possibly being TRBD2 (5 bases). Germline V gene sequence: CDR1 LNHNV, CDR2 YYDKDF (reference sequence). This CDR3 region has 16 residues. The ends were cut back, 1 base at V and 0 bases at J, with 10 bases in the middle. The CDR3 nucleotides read TGTGCCACCAGCAGAGCCCCTAGCAGCTCCTACAATGAGCAGTTCTTC. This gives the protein CATSRAPSSSYNEQFF.

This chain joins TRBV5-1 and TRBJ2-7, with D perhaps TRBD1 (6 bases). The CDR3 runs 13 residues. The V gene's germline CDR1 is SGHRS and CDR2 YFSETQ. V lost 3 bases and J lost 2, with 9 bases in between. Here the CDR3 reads CASSSQGPYEQYF. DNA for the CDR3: TGCGCCAGCAGCTCTCAGGGGCCCTACGAGCAGTACTTC.

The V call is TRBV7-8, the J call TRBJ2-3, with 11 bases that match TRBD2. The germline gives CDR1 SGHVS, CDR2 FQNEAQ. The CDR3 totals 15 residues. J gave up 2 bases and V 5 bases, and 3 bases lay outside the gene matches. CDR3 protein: CASSPSGGFTDTQYF. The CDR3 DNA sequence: TGTGCCAGCAGCCCTAGCGGGGGGTTCACAGATACGCAGTATTTT. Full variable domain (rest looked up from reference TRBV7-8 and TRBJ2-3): GAGVSQSPRYKVAKRGQDVALRCDPISGHVSLFWYQQALGQGPEFLTYFQNEAQLDKSGLPSDRFFAERPEGSVSTLKIQRTQQEDSAVYLCASSPSGGFTDTQYFGPGTRLTVL.

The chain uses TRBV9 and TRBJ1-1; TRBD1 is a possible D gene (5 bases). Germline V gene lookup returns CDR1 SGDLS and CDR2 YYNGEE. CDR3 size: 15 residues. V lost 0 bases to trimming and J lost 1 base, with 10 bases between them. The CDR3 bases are TGTGCCAGCAGCGTAGAGGGGAGGAGGAACACTGAAGCTTTCTTT. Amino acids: CASSVEGRRNTEAFF.

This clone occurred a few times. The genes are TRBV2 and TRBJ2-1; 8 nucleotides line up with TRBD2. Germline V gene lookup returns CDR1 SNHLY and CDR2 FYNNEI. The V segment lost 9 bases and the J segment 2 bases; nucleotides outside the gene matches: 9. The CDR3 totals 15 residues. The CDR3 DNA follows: TGTGCCAGAGATAAGCGGGAGACGACCTACAATGAGCAGTTCTTC. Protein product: CARDKRETTYNEQFF.

CDR3 protein: CASRILRGIILRSTQYF. The CDR3 DNA reads as TGCGCCAGCAGGATACTCCGGGGAATCATCCTCAGGTCTACGCAGTATTTT. The chain combines TRBV5-1 with TRBJ2-3; tentatively, D is TRBD2 (5 bases). The CDR3 is made up of 17 amino acids. Germline V gene lookup returns CDR1 SGHRS and CDR2 YFSETQ. V lost 5 bases to trimming and J lost 8 bases, with 27 bases between them.

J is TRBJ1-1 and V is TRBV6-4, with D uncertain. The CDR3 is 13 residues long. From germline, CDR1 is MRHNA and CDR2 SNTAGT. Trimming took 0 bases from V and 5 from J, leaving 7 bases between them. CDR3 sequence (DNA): TGTGCCAGCAGTGACTCGAGTTTAACTGAAGCTTTCTTT. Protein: CASSDSSLTEAFF.

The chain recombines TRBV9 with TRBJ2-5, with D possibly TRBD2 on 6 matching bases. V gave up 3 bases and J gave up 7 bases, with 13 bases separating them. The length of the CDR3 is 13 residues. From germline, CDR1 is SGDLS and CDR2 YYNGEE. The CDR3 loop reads CASSAGGAGTQYF. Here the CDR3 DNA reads TGTGCCAGCAGCGCCGGGGGAGCGGGGACCCAGTACTTC.

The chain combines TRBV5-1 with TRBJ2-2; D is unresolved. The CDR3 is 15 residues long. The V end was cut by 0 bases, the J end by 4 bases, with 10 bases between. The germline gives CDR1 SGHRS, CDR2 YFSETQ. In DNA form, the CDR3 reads TGCGCCAGCAGCTTGGGGCTGGGCAGCACCGGGGAGCTGTTTTTT. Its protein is CASSLGLGSTGELFF.

CDR3 region: CASRSGQPNQPQHF. For the CDR3, the DNA is TGTGCCAGCAGGTCGGGACAACCCAATCAGCCCCAGCATTTT. The chain couples TRBV27 to TRBJ1-5; a possible D gene is TRBD1 (6 bases). Trimming cost V 6 bases and J 3 bases, with 12 bases left between them. The CDR3 runs to 14 residues. Germline V gives CDR1 MNHEY, CDR2 SMNVEV (reference sequence).

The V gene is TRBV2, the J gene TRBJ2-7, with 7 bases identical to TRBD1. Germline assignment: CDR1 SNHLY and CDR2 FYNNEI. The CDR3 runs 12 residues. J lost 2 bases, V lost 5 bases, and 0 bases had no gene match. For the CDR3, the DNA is TGTGCCAGCAGTAGGGGGCCCTACGAGCAGTACTTC. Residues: CASSRGPYEQYF. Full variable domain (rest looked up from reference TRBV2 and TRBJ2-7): EPEVTQTPSHQVTQMGQEVILRCVPISNHLYFYWYRQILGQKVEFLVSFYNNEISEKSEIFDDQFSVERPDGSNFTLKIRSTKLEDSAMYFCASSRGPYEQYFGPGTRLTVT.

The CDR3 loop is CACRISGGLQETQYF. The CDR3 coding sequence is TGTGCCTGTCGGATCAGCGGGGGGCTACAAGAGACCCAGTACTTC. This chain uses TRBV18 with TRBJ2-5; 9 positions agree with TRBD2. V shed 11 bases and J 2 bases; nucleotides not matched to a gene: 12. The V gene's germline CDR1 is KGHSH and CDR2 LQKENI. The CDR3 extends over 15 amino acids. The variable domain in full, with the rest retrieved from reference TRBV18 and TRBJ2-5, is NAGVMQNPRHLVRRRGQEARLRCSPMKGHSHVYWYRQLPEEGLKFMVYLQKENIIDESGMPKERFSAEFPKEGPSILRIQQVVRGDSAAYFCACRISGGLQETQYFGPGTRLLVL.

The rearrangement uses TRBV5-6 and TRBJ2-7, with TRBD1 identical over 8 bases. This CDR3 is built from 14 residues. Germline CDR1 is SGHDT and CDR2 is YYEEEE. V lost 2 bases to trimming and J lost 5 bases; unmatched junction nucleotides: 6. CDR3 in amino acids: CASSLGAGGHEQYF. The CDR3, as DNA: TGTGCCAGCAGCTTAGGGGCAGGGGGCCACGAGCAGTACTTC.

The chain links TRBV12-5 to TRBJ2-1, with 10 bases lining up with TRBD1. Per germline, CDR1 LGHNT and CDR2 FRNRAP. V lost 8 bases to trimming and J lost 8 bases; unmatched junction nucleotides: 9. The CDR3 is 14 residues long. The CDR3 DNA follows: TGTGCTAGTACGGGACAGGGGCTTAGGGATGAGCAGTTCTTC. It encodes CASTGQGLRDEQFF.

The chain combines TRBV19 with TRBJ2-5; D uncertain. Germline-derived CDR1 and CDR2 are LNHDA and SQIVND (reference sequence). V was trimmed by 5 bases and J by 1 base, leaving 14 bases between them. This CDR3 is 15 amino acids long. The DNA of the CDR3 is TGTGCCAGTAGTTCTACCACCGGGTCCCAAGAGACCCAGTACTTC. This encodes CASSSTTGSQETQYF.

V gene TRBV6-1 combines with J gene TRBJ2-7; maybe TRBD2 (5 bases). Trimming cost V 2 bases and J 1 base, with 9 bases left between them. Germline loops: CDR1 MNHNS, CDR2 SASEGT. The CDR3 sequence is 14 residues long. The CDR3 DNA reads TGTGCCAGCAGTGAACGTGAGGGTTCCTACGAGCAGTACTTC. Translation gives CASSEREGSYEQYF.

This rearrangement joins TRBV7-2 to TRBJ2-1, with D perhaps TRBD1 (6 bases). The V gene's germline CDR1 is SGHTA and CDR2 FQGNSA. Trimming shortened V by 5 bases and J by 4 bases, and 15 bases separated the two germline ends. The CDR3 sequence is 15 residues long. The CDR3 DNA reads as TGTGCCAGCAGCATGTGGACAGATCCGTACAATGAGCAGTTCTTC. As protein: CASSMWTDPYNEQFF. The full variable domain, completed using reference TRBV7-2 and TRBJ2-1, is GAGVSQSPSNKVTEKGKDVELRCDPISGHTALYWYRQSLGQGLEFLIYFQGNSAPDKSGLPSDRFSAERTGGSVSTLTIQRTQQEDSAVYLCASSMWTDPYNEQFFGPGTRLTVL.

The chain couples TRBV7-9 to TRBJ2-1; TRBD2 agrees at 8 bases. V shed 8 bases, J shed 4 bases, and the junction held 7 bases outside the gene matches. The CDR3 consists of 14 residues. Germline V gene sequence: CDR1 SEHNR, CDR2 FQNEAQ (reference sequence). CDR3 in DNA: TGTGCCAGCGGGGTAACTAGCGGATACAATGAGCAGTTCTTC. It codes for CASGVTSGYNEQFF.

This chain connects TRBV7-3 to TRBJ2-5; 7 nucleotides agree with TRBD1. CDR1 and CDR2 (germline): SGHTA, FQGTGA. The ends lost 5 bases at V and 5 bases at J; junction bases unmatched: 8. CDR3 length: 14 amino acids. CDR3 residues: CASSPRGRGETQYF. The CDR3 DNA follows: TGTGCCAGCAGCCCCCGGGGCAGGGGGGAGACCCAGTACTTC.